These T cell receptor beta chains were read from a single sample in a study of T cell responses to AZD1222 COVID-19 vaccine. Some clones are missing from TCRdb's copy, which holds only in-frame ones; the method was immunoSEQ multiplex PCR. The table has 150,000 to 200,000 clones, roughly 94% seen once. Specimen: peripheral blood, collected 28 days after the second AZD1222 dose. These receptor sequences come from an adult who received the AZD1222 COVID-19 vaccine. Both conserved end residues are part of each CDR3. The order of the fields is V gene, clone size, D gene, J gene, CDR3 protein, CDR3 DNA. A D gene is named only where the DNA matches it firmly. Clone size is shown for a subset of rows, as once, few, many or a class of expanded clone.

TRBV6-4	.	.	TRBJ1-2	CASSDRAGVSTWGYTF	TGTGCCAGCAGTGACAGGGCAGGGGTCTCTACCTGGGGCTACACCTTC
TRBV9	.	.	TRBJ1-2	CASSGEGRVDYGYTF	TGTGCCAGCAGCGGTGAGGGCAGGGTGGACTATGGCTACACCTTC
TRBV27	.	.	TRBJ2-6	CASPRLFGRRTLGGANVLTF	TGTGCCAGCCCTAGGCTGTTCGGACGGAGGACCCTTGGTGGGGCCAACGTCCTGACTTTC
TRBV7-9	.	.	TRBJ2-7	CASSLGVRDNEQYF	TGTGCCAGCAGCTTAGGGGTCCGGGACAACGAGCAGTACTTC
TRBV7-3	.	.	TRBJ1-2	CASSLGPGSYGYTF	TGTGCCAGCAGCTTAGGGCCAGGATCCTATGGCTACACCTTC
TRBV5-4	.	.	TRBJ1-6	CASSSGLGRVSYNSPLHF	TGTGCCAGCAGCTCGGGTCTGGGGCGCGTCTCCTATAATTCACCCCTCCACTTT
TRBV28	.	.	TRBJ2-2	CASQRPVPGELFF	TGTGCCAGCCAGCGTCCTGTTCCCGGGGAGCTGTTTTTT
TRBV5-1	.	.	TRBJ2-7	CASSLNEDEQYF	TGCGCCAGCAGCTTAAATGAGGACGAGCAGTACTTC
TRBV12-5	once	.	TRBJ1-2	CASGPEGNDGYTF	TGTGCTAGTGGTCCTGAGGGGAACGATGGCTACACCTTC
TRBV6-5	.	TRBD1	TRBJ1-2	CASNRGDYGYTF	TGTGCCAGCAACAGGGGCGATTATGGCTACACCTTC
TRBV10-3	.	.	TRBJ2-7	CAISEGHAQGYEQYF	TGTGCCATCAGTGAAGGACACGCACAAGGATACGAGCAGTACTTC
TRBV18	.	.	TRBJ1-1	CASSQRQGRGTEAFF	TGTGCCAGCTCCCAACGGCAGGGTCGAGGCACTGAAGCTTTCTTT
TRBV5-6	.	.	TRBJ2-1	CASRTSGFNEQFF	TGTGCCAGCCGGACGTCCGGGTTCAATGAGCAGTTCTTC
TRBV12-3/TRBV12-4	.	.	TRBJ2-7	CASSFGAGDEQYF	TGTGCCAGCAGTTTCGGCGCCGGTGACGAGCAGTACTTC
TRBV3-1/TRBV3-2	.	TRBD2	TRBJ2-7	CASSPGLSGGPSYEQYF	TGTGCCAGCAGCCCGGGCCTTAGCGGGGGCCCGTCCTACGAGCAGTACTTC
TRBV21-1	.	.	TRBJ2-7	CASSKGDRSYEQYF	TGTGCCAGCAGCAAAGGGGACCGATCCTACGAGCAGTACTTC
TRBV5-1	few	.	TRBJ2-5	CASRAGRGPVMAQYF	TGCGCCAGCAGAGCCGGCCGGGGACCGGTAATGGCCCAGTACTTC
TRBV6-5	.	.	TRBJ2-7	CASGEGGNEQYF	TGTGCCAGCGGGGAGGGGGGAAACGAGCAGTACTTC
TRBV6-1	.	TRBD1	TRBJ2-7	CASSERDRGGYEQYF	TGTGCCAGCAGTGAACGGGACAGGGGAGGGTACGAGCAGTACTTC
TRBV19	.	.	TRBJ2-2	CASSNRETGELFF	TGTGCCAGTAGTAACAGGGAAACCGGGGAGCTGTTTTTT
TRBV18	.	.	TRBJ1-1	CASSPPMGMNTEAFF	TGTGCCAGCTCACCACCGATGGGCATGAACACTGAAGCTTTCTTT
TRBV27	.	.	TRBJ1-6	CASSSGTVYNSPLHF	TGTGCCAGCAGTTCCGGGACGGTATATAATTCACCCCTCCACTTT
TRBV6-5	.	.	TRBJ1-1	CASLYTEAFF	TGTGCCAGCCTGTACACTGAAGCTTTCTTT
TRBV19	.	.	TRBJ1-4	CASSINLGSEKLFF	TGTGCCAGTAGTATCAATCTAGGGAGTGAAAAACTGTTTTTT
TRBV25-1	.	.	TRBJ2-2	CASSANTGELFF	TGTGCCAGCAGTGCGAACACCGGGGAGCTGTTTTTT
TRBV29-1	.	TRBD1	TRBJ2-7	CSGQGDHEQYF	TGCAGTGGACAGGGGGACCACGAGCAGTACTTC
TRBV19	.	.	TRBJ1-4	CASSKPGEGIEKLFF	TGTGCCAGTAGTAAACCGGGCGAAGGGATAGAAAAACTGTTTTTT
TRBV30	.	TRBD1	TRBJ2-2	CAWSSDRVGGELFF	TGTGCCTGGAGCTCAGACAGGGTCGGTGGGGAGCTGTTTTTT
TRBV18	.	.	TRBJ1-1	CASSPDRGGGTEAFF	TGTGCCAGCTCACCAGACCGGGGAGGGGGCACTGAAGCTTTCTTT
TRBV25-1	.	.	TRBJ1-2	CASSEWGEYGYTF	TGTGCCAGCAGTGAATGGGGGGAATATGGCTACACCTTC
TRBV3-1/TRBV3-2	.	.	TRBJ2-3	CASSQGEADTQYF	TGTGCCAGCAGCCAAGGGGAGGCGGATACGCAGTATTTT
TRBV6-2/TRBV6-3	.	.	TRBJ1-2	CASSYRPGGRDYGYTF	TGTGCCAGCAGTTACCGTCCGGGCGGGCGCGACTATGGCTACACCTTC
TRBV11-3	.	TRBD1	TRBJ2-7	CASSLDIGTGLHEQYF	TGTGCCAGCAGCTTAGATATCGGGACAGGGCTCCACGAGCAGTACTTC
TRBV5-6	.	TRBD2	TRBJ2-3	CASSLAGSTDTQYF	TGTGCCAGCAGCTTAGCGGGGAGCACAGATACGCAGTATTTT
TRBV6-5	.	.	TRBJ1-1	CASSSLTRLGTEAFF	TGTGCCAGCAGTTCGCTGACCCGTTTGGGCACTGAAGCTTTCTTT
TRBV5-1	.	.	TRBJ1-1	CASSYKNTEAFF	TGCGCCAGCAGCTACAAGAACACTGAAGCTTTCTTT
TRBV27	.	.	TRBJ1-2	CASSLRGSYGYTF	TGTGCCAGCAGTTTACGGGGGTCCTATGGCTACACCTTC
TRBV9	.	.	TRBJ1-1	CASSVDVLTEAFF	TGTGCCAGCAGCGTAGATGTTCTGACTGAAGCTTTCTTT
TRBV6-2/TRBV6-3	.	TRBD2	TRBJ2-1	CASSSVTSVREQFF	TGTGCCAGCAGTTCGGTAACTAGCGTCCGCGAGCAGTTCTTC